The 21 T cell receptor beta chains below come from one sample, sequenced in a study of T cell changes during pregnancy in multiple sclerosis. Produced via immunoSEQ multiplex PCR; TCRdb's table is partial and in-frame only. The sample lists tens of thousands of clones, 80% to 90% occurring once. The specimen comprised peripheral blood, sampled before pregnancy. The receptors stem from a female donor with multiple sclerosis, enrolled in a pregnancy study.

The chain is built from TRBV2 and TRBJ2-5; 7 positions match TRBD2. The CDR3 runs 15 residues. The germline V gene encodes CDR1 SNHLY and CDR2 FYNNEI. With V trimmed by 2 bases and J by 7 bases, 10 bases remained unmatched. The CDR3 here is CASSEIEASSGTQYF. The CDR3 nucleotides read TGTGCCAGCAGTGAAATCGAGGCTTCTAGCGGGACCCAGTACTTC.

This chain links TRBV27 with TRBJ2-7, with D perhaps matching TRBD2 (5 bases). Germline V gene lookup returns CDR1 MNHEY and CDR2 SMNVEV (reference sequence). CDR3 length: 14 amino acids. The V gene lost 0 bases and the J gene lost 6 bases, with 12 bases spanning the gap. The chain's CDR3 is CASSLSGGSLEQYF. The CDR3 DNA reads as TGTGCCAGCAGTTTATCAGGCGGGTCCCTCGAGCAGTACTTC.

This clone has a handful of counts. The J gene is TRBJ2-5, the V gene TRBV29-1; unclear D gene. The V gene's germline CDR1 is SQVTM and CDR2 ANQGSEA. Trimming cost V 4 bases and J 7 bases, with 13 bases left between them. CDR3 length: 12 residues. The CDR3 nucleotides are TGCAGCGTTGTGAGCCTAGAAGGGACCCAGTACTTC. This codes for CSVVSLEGTQYF.

The chain links TRBV29-1 to TRBJ2-1, with 13 bases aligning to TRBD2. J gave up 5 bases and V 1 base, and 11 bases lay outside the gene matches. Germline V gene lookup returns CDR1 SQVTM and CDR2 ANQGSEA. The CDR3 runs 18 residues. Written as DNA, the CDR3 is TGCAGCGTTGAAGGGACTAGCGGGAGAAGGAGGGCCAACAATGAGCAGTTCTTC. This codes for CSVEGTSGRRRANNEQFF.

This clone was detected a few times. V and J are TRBV7-9 and TRBJ2-7; the match to TRBD2 covers 14 bases. Per germline, CDR1 SEHNR and CDR2 FQNEAQ (reference sequence). The CDR3 contains 17 residues. V shed 1 base, J shed 2 bases, and the junction held 4 bases outside the gene matches. DNA for the CDR3: TGTGCCAGCAGCTTAGGGACTAGCGGGAGGCCCACCTACGAGCAGTACTTC. This sequence encodes CASSLGTSGRPTYEQYF.

The CDR3 sequence is CVLRVADTQYF. The CDR3 DNA reads TGTGTACTGAGGGTGGCAGATACGCAGTATTTT. The chain employs TRBV30 and TRBJ2-3; D may be TRBD2 (5 bases). The germline V gene has CDR1 GTSNPN and CDR2 SVGIG (reference sequence). This CDR3 is built from 11 residues.

The gene calls are TRBV5-1 and TRBJ2-6; D is perhaps TRBD2 (5 bases). Trimming took 4 bases from V and 1 from J, leaving 9 bases between them. This CDR3 region has 15 residues. Germline V gene sequence: CDR1 SGHRS, CDR2 YFSETQ. This chain's CDR3 is CASSVRGSGANVLTF. The CDR3 DNA reads as TGCGCCAGCAGCGTCCGGGGATCTGGGGCCAACGTCCTGACTTTC.

This chain links TRBV6-6 with TRBJ2-7; TRBD1 aligns across 8 bases. J gave up 2 bases and V 7 bases, and 7 bases lay outside the gene matches. The CDR3 covers 14 residues. CDR1 is MNHNY, CDR2 SVGAGI, per germline (reference sequence). CDR3 protein: CASTSTGGAYEQYF. The CDR3 coding sequence is TGTGCCAGCACTTCAACAGGGGGAGCCTACGAGCAGTACTTC.

In its sample, this clone was seen once. V gene TRBV9 combines with J gene TRBJ2-2; no firm D call. Germline V lookup: CDR1 SGDLS, CDR2 YYNGEE. The ends were cut back, 3 bases at V and 1 base at J, with 4 bases in the middle. The CDR3 consists of 13 residues. CDR3 region: CASSAQNTGELFF. As DNA, the CDR3 is TGTGCCAGCAGCGCACAGAACACCGGGGAGCTGTTTTTT.

The CDR3 sequence: CASSVDPGSQPQHF. DNA of the CDR3: TGTGCCAGCAGCGTAGACCCGGGTAGTCAGCCCCAGCATTTT. V is TRBV9 and J is TRBJ1-5; unclear D gene. The CDR3 sequence is 14 residues long. The germline gives CDR1 SGDLS, CDR2 YYNGEE. Trimming stripped 0 bases from V and 6 bases from J, with 10 bases between.

The V and J genes are TRBV5-4 and TRBJ2-7; 7 bases line up with TRBD1. The CDR3 has 14 residues. Germline V gene sequence: CDR1 SGHNT, CDR2 YYREEE (reference sequence). V lost 3 bases and J lost 1; bases outside the gene matches: 4. The CDR3 DNA sequence: TGTGCCAGCAGCTCAGACAGGGTGTCCTACGAGCAGTACTTC. As protein: CASSSDRVSYEQYF.

The count of this clone is one. CDR3: CASSFGLAVAEQYF. The DNA of the CDR3 is TGTGCCAGCAGTTTTGGGCTAGCGGTCGCCGAGCAGTACTTC. The gene calls are TRBV27 and TRBJ2-7; 7 bases align to TRBD2. This CDR3 has 14 residues. V shed 3 bases, J shed 6 bases, and the junction held 8 bases outside the gene matches. Germline V gene data show CDR1 as MNHEY and CDR2 as SMNVEV (reference sequence).

V usage is TRBV6-1 and J usage is TRBJ2-1, with TRBD1 identical over 7 bases. The V gene's germline CDR1 is MNHNS and CDR2 SASEGT. Trimming cost V 6 bases and J 3 bases; bases outside gene matches: 2. The CDR3 spans 13 residues. The CDR3 protein is CASSRQGYNEQFF. DNA of the CDR3: TGTGCCAGCAGCCGACAGGGCTACAATGAGCAGTTCTTC.

V usage is TRBV19 and J usage is TRBJ2-7; possibly TRBD2 for D (6 bases). Germline CDR1 reads LNHDA; CDR2 reads SQIVND (reference sequence). The CDR3 has 16 residues. Deletions cut 5 bases from V and 0 bases from J, with 17 bases between. This CDR3 reads CASSLRAGGDSYEQYF. In DNA, the CDR3 is TGTGCCAGTAGTTTACGAGCGGGTGGGGACTCCTACGAGCAGTACTTC.

The chain employs TRBV6-6 and TRBJ1-1, with 10 bases matching TRBD1. The CDR3 contains 15 residues. The germline V gene encodes CDR1 MNHNY and CDR2 SVGAGI (reference sequence). The trim removed 7 bases at V and 3 bases at J, leaving 8 bases unmatched. CDR3 residues: CASIDRGRRDTEAFF. In nucleotides, the CDR3 is TGTGCCAGCATCGACAGGGGGCGACGGGACACTGAAGCTTTCTTT.

This rearrangement joins TRBV10-2 to TRBJ1-5, with TRBD1 as a possible D gene (5 bases). V lost 4 bases and J lost 11, with 12 bases in between. CDR1 WSHSY and CDR2 SAAADI come from the germline V gene. The CDR3 covers 12 residues. The CDR3 DNA reads TGCGCCAGCAGTGTGAGTAGGGGCACCCAGCATTTT. This sequence encodes CASSVSRGTQHF.

This chain joins TRBV18 and TRBJ2-6, with 8 positions matching TRBD1. V trimming: 8 bases; J trimming: 2 bases; junction bases outside the gene matches: 5. Germline loops: CDR1 KGHSH, CDR2 LQKENI. The CDR3 contains 15 residues. The CDR3 here is CASTSDRAGANVLTF. The CDR3 DNA reads as TGTGCCAGCACCTCGGACAGGGCTGGGGCCAACGTCCTGACTTTC.

This clone was recorded only once. The chain combines TRBV12-5 with TRBJ2-7; TRBD1 agrees at 7 bases. V lost 1 base and J lost 0; bases outside the gene matches: 6. The length of the CDR3 is 16 residues. Germline CDR1 is LGHNT and CDR2 is FRNRAP. DNA of the CDR3: TGTGCTAGTGGTTTGGCCTACAGGGGCTCCTCCTACGAGCAGTACTTC. Translated: CASGLAYRGSSYEQYF.

CDR3 loop: CASSLSSGGRDNEQFF. Written as DNA, the CDR3 is TGCGCCAGCAGTCTGAGTTCGGGGGGGCGTGACAATGAGCAGTTCTTC. The chain carries TRBV10-1 and TRBJ2-1, with 8 positions matching TRBD2. The V gene's germline CDR1 is WNHNN and CDR2 SYGVQD (reference sequence). J gave up 5 bases and V 5 bases, and 11 bases lay outside the gene matches. The CDR3 is 16 residues long.

The V call is TRBV5-4, the J call TRBJ2-1; D is unresolved. Per the germline V gene, CDR1 is SGHNT and CDR2 is YYREEE (reference sequence). V shed 5 bases and J shed 0 bases, with 12 bases lying between them. The CDR3 is 15 amino acids. The CDR3 DNA is TGTGCCAGCAGTCCAGGTGGAAGCTCCTACAATGAGCAGTTCTTC. It is translated as CASSPGGSSYNEQFF.

The chain links TRBV6-4 to TRBJ2-2, with D perhaps TRBD1 (5 bases). The CDR3 sequence is 15 residues long. Germline CDR1 MRHNA, CDR2 SNTAGT. Trimming removed 3 bases from V and 5 bases from J, with 13 bases in between. CDR3 DNA sequence: TGTGCCAGCAGTGATTCAAGGGGAAGTACCGGGGAGCTGTTTTTT. It encodes CASSDSRGSTGELFF.